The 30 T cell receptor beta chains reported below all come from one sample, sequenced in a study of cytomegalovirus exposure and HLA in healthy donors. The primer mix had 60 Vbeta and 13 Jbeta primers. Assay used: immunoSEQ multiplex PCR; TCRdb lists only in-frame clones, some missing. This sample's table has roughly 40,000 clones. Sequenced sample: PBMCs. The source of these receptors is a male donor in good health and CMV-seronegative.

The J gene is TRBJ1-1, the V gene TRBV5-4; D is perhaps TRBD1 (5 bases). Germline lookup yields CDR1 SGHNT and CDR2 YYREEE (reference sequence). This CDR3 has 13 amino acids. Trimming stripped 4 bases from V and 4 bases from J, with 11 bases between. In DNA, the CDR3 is TGTGCCAGCAGCGGCAGGGAACGCACTGAAGCTTTCTTT. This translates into CASSGRERTEAFF.

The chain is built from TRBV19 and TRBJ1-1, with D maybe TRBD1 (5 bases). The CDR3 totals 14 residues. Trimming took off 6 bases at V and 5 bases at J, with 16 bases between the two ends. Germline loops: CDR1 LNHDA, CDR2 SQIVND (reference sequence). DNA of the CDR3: TGTGCCAGTAGGAATCAAGGGGTGGGGACTGAAGCTTTCTTT. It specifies CASRNQGVGTEAFF. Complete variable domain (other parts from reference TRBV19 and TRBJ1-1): DGGITQSPKYLFRKEGQNVTLSCEQNLNHDAMYWYRQDPGQGLRLIYYSQIVNDFQKGDIAEGYSVSREKKESFPLTVTSAQKNPTAFYLCASRNQGVGTEAFFGQGTRLTVV.

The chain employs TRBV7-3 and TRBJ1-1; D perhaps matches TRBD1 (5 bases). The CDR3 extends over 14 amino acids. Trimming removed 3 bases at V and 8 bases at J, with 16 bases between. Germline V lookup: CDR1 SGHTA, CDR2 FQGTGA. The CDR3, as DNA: TGTGCCAGCAGCTTGGCCGTCGACAGACAAGAAGCTTTCTTT. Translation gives CASSLAVDRQEAFF. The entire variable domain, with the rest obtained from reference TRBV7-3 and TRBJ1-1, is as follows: GAGVSQTPSNKVTEKGKYVELRCDPISGHTALYWYRQSLGQGPEFLIYFQGTGAADDSGLPNDRFFAVRPEGSVSTLKIQRTERGDSAVYLCASSLAVDRQEAFFGQGTRLTVV.

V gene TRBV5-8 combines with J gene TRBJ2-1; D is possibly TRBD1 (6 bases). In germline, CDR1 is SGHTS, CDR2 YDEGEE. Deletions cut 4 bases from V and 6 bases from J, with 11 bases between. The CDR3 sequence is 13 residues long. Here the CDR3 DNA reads TGTGCCAGCAGCACCCGACAGGTCAATGAGCAGTTCTTC. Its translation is CASSTRQVNEQFF.

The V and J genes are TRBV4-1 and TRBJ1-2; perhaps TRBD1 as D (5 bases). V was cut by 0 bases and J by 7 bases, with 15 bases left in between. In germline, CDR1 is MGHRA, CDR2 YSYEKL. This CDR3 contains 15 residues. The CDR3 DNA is TGCGCCAGCAGCCAAGATCTGGCAGGGTCTTTTGGCTACACCTTC. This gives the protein CASSQDLAGSFGYTF.

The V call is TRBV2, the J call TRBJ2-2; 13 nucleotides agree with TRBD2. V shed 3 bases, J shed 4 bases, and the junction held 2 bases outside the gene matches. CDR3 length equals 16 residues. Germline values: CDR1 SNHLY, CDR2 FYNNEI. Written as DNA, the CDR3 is TGTGCCAGCAGTGAGACTAGCGGGGGGCTCACCGGGGAGCTGTTTTTT. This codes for CASSETSGGLTGELFF.

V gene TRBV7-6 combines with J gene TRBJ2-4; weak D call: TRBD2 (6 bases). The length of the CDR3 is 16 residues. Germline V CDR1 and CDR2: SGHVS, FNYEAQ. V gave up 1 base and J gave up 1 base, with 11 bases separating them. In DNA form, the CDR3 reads TGTGCCAGCAGCTTAGGGACGGGGACTGCCAAAAACATTCAGTACTTC. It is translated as CASSLGTGTAKNIQYF.

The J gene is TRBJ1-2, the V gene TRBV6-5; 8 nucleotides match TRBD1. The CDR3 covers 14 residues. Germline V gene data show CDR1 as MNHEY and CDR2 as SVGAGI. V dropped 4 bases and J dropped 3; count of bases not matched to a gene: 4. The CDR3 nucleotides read TGTGCCAGCAGTTCGACAGGGGTGTACTATGGCTACACCTTC. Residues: CASSSTGVYYGYTF.

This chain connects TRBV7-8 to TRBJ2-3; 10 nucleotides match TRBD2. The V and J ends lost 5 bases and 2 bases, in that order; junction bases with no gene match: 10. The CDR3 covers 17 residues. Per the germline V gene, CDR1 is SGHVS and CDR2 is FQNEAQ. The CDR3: CASSDGGLAVDTDTQYF. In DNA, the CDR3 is TGTGCCAGCAGCGATGGAGGACTAGCGGTCGACACAGATACGCAGTATTTT.

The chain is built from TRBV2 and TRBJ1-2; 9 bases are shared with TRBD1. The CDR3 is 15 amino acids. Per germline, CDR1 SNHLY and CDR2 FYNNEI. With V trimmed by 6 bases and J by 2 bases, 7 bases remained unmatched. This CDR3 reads CASRDTGGGNYGYTF. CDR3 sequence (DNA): TGTGCCAGCAGGGACACAGGGGGCGGAAACTATGGCTACACCTTC.

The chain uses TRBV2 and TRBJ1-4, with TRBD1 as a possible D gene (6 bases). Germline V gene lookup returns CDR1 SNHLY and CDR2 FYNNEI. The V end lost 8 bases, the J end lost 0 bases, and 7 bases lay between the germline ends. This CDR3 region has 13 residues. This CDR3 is CASWGPTNEKLFF. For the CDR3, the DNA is TGTGCCAGCTGGGGGCCAACTAATGAAAAACTGTTTTTT. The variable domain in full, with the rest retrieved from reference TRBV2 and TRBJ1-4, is EPEVTQTPSHQVTQMGQEVILRCVPISNHLYFYWYRQILGQKVEFLVSFYNNEISEKSEIFDDQFSVERPDGSNFTLKIRSTKLEDSAMYFCASWGPTNEKLFFGSGTQLSVL.

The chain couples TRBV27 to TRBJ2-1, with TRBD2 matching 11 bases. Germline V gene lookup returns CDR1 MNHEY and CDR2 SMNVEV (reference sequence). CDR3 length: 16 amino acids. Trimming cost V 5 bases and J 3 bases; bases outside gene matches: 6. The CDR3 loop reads CASSTSGTSGYNEQFF. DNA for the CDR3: TGTGCCAGCAGTACCTCCGGGACTAGCGGCTACAATGAGCAGTTCTTC.

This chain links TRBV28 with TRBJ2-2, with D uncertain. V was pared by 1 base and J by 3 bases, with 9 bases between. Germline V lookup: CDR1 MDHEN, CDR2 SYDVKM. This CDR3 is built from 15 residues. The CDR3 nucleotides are TGTGCCAGCAGTTTATACGGTTACGACACCGGGGAGCTGTTTTTT. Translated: CASSLYGYDTGELFF.

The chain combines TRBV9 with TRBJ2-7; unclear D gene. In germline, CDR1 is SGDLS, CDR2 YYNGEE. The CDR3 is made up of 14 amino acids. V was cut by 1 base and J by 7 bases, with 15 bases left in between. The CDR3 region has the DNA TGTGCCAGCAGCGTAAGGCGCGGATCGGATGAGCAGTACTTC. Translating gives CASSVRRGSDEQYF.

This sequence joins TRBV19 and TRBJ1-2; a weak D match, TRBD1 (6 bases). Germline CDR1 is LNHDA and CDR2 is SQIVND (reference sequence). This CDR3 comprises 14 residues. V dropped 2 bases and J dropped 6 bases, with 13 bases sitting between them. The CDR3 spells CASSIRGQGNGYTF. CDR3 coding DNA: TGTGCCAGTAGTATACGAGGTCAGGGGAATGGCTACACCTTC.

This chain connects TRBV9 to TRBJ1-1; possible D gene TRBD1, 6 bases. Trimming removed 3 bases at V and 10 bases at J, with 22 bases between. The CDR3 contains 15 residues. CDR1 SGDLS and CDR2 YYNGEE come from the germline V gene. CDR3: CASSARTGGEFPAFF. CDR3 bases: TGTGCCAGCAGCGCACGGACGGGGGGCGAATTTCCAGCTTTCTTT.

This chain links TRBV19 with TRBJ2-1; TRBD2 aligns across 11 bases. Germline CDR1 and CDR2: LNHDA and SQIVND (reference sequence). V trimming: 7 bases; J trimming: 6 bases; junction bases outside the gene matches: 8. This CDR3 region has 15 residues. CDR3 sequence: CASTLSLAGGNEQFF. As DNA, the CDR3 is TGTGCCAGTACCCTTAGTCTAGCGGGGGGCAATGAGCAGTTCTTC.

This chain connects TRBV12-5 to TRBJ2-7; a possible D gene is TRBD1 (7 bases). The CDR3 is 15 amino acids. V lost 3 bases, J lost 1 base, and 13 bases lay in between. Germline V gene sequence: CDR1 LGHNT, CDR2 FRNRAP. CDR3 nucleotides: TGTGCTAGTGGTTTTGGGGGGACAGTTTCCTACGAGCAGTACTTC. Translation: CASGFGGTVSYEQYF.

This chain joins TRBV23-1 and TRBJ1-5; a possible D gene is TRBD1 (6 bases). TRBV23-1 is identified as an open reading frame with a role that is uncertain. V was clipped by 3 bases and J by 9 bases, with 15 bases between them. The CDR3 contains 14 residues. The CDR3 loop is CASSQLAGAGPQHF. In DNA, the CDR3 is TGCGCCAGCAGTCAGCTTGCAGGGGCCGGGCCCCAGCATTTT.

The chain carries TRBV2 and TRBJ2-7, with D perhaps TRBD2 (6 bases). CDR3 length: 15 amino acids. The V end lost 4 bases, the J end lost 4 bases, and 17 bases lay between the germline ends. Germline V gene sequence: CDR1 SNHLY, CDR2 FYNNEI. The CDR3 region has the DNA TGTGCCAGCAGTGCACGGAGGGAGGTTAGGTACGAGCAGTACTTC. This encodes CASSARREVRYEQYF. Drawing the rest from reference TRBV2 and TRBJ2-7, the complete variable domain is EPEVTQTPSHQVTQMGQEVILRCVPISNHLYFYWYRQILGQKVEFLVSFYNNEISEKSEIFDDQFSVERPDGSNFTLKIRSTKLEDSAMYFCASSARREVRYEQYFGPGTRLTVT.

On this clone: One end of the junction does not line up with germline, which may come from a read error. CDR3 sequence reads: CASSEGRGSGNWSPLHF. The CDR3, as DNA: TGTGCCAGCAGCGAAGGAAGGGGATCGGGCAATTGGTCACCCCTCCACTTT. The V and J genes are TRBV6-1 and TRBJ1-6; D is perhaps TRBD1 (5 bases). Looked up from germline, CDR1 is MNHNS and CDR2 is SASEGT. CDR3 size: 17 residues.

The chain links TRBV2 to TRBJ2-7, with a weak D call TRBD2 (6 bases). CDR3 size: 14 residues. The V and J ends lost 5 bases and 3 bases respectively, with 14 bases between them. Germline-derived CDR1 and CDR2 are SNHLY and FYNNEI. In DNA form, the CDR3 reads TGTGCCAGCAGTTTGGACGGAGGGATCTACGAGCAGTACTTC. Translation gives CASSLDGGIYEQYF.

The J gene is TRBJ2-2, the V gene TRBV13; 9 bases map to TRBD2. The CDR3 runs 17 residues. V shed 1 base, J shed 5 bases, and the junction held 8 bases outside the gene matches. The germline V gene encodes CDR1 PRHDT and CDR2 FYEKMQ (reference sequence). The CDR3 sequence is CASSLERGALSTGELFF. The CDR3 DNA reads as TGTGCCAGCAGCTTAGAGCGGGGGGCTCTTTCAACCGGGGAGCTGTTTTTT.

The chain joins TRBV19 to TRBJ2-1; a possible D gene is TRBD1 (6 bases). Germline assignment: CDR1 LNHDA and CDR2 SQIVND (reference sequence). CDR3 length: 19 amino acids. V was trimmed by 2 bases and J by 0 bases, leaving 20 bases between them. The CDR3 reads CASSIPKLGAANSYNEQFF. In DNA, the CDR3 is TGTGCCAGTAGTATACCAAAATTGGGGGCAGCTAACTCCTACAATGAGCAGTTCTTC.

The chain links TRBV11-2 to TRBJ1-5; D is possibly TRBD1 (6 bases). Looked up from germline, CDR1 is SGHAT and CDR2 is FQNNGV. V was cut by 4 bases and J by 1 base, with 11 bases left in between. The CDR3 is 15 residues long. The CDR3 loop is CASSSTQGSNQPQHF. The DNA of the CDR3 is TGTGCCAGCAGCTCGACACAGGGAAGCAATCAGCCCCAGCATTTT.

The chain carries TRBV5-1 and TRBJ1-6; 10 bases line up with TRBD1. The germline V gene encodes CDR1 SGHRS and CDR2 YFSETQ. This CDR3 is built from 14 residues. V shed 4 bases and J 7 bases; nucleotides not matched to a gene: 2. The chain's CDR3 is CASSPGQGNSPLHF. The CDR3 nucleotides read TGCGCCAGCAGCCCGGGACAGGGGAATTCACCCCTCCACTTT.

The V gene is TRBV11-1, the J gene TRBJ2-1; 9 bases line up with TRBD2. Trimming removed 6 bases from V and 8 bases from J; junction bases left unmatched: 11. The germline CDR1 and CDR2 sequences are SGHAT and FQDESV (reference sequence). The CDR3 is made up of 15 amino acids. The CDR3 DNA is TGTGCCAGCAGACTCGTAGCGGGGGTGGGAGATGAGCAGTTCTTC. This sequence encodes CASRLVAGVGDEQFF.

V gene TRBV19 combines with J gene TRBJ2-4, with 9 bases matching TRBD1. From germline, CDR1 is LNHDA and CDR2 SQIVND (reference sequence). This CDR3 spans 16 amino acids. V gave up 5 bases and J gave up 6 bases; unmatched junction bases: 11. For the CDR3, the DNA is TGTGCCAGTAGTTTACCCTACAGGGGGCCGGGAAACATTCAGTACTTC. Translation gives CASSLPYRGPGNIQYF.

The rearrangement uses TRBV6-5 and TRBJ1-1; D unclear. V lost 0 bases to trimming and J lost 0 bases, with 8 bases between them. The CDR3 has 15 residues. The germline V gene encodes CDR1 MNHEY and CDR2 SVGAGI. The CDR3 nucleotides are TGTGCCAGCAGTTACTCGGGCAGGTTGAACACTGAAGCTTTCTTT. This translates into CASSYSGRLNTEAFF.

The CDR3 sequence: CASQPGQGSLRRGYTF. The CDR3 nucleotides are TGTGCCAGTCAACCGGGACAGGGATCCCTCCGGCGTGGCTACACCTTC. The chain uses TRBV27 and TRBJ1-2, with 9 bases identical to TRBD1. The length of the CDR3 is 16 residues. CDR1 and CDR2 from the germline V gene are MNHEY and SMNVEV (reference sequence). V was clipped by 9 bases and J by 7 bases; unmatched bases: 18.